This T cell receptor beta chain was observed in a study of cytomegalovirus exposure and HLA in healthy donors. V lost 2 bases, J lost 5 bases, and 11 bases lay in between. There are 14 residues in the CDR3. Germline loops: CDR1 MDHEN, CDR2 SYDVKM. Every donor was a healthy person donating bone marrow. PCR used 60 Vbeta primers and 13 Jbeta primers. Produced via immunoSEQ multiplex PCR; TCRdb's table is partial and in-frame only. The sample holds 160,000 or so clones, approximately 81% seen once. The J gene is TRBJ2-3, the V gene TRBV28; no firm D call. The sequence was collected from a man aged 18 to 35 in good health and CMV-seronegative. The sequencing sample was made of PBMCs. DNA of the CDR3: TGTGCCAGCAGTTTACTTCGGGTGGGAGATACGCAGTATTTT. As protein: CASSLLRVGDTQYF. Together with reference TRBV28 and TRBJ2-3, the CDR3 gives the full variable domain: DVKVTQSSRYLVKRTGEKVFLECVQDMDHENMFWYRQDPGLGLRLIYFSYDVKMKEKGDIPEGYSVSREKKERFSLILESASTNQTSMYLCASSLLRVGDTQYFGPGTRLTVL.